The 12 T cell receptor beta chains in this list originate from one sample, sequenced in a study of blood T cell repertoires in COVID-19. The method was immunoSEQ multiplex PCR; TCRdb's version includes in-frame clones alone and lacks a portion of them. In the table there are 96,000 or so clones, roughly 90% of which are singletons. The sequenced sample consisted of peripheral blood. The origin of the receptors is a man in his 60s with acute or convalescent COVID-19.

The J gene is TRBJ2-3, the V gene TRBV19, with 11 bases lining up with TRBD2. Germline trimming cut 4 bases from V and 5 bases from J; bases unmatched to any gene: 2. Germline CDR1 and CDR2: LNHDA and SQIVND (reference sequence). The CDR3 totals 14 residues. The CDR3 sequence: CASSSLAGGDTQYF. Written as DNA, the CDR3 is TGTGCCAGTAGTAGCCTAGCGGGAGGAGATACGCAGTATTTT.

This clone was counted a few times. J is TRBJ1-5 and V is TRBV29-1, with TRBD1 matching over 10 bases. The CDR3 spans 13 residues. Per germline, CDR1 SQVTM and CDR2 ANQGSEA. V shed 7 bases and J 2 bases; nucleotides not matched to a gene: 2. CDR3 sequence (DNA): TGCAGCGCGGGGACAGGGGGCAATCAGCCCCAGCATTTT. Translation gives CSAGTGGNQPQHF. The full variable domain, completed using reference TRBV29-1 and TRBJ1-5, is SAVISQKPSRDICQRGTSLTIQCQVDSQVTMMFWYRQQPGQSLTLIATANQGSEATYESGFVIDKFPISRPNLTFSTLTVSNMSPEDSSIYLCSAGTGGNQPQHFGDGTRLSIL.

The chain uses TRBV18 and TRBJ1-2; the match to TRBD1 covers 10 bases. The CDR3 length is 16 residues. V lost 2 bases to trimming and J lost 3 bases; unmatched junction nucleotides: 6. The V gene's germline CDR1 is KGHSH and CDR2 LQKENI. This chain's CDR3 is CASSPLTGGSDYGYTF. The CDR3 DNA sequence: TGTGCCAGCTCACCATTGACAGGGGGCAGTGACTATGGCTACACCTTC.

In this sample, this clone turned up once. The chain links TRBV28 to TRBJ2-7; 10 positions match TRBD2. The trim removed 4 bases at V and 4 bases at J, leaving 7 bases unmatched. The length of the CDR3 is 15 residues. CDR1 is MDHEN and CDR2 is SYDVKM in the germline V gene. The CDR3: CASSSPAGGVYEQYF. CDR3 nucleotides: TGTGCCAGCAGTTCCCCAGCGGGAGGGGTTTACGAGCAGTACTTC.

This sequence joins TRBV19 and TRBJ2-7; 8 positions match TRBD2. Losses at the gene ends were 5 bases for V and 4 bases for J; bases not matched to a gene: 7. Germline V gives CDR1 LNHDA, CDR2 SQIVND (reference sequence). This CDR3 is built from 14 residues. The CDR3 region is CASSPARGGYEQYF. CDR3 nucleotides: TGTGCCAGTAGTCCCGCCCGGGGGGGATACGAGCAGTACTTC.

The chain combines TRBV2 with TRBJ2-7, with 9 bases aligning to TRBD2. The ends lost 2 bases at V and 2 bases at J; junction bases unmatched: 4. The CDR3 spans 15 residues. Germline CDR1 is SNHLY and CDR2 is FYNNEI. The CDR3 reads CASSELRGGAYEQYF. DNA of the CDR3: TGTGCCAGCAGTGAATTGCGGGGGGGGGCCTACGAGCAGTACTTC. The full variable domain, in which reference TRBV2 and TRBJ2-7 provide the parts outside the CDR3, is EPEVTQTPSHQVTQMGQEVILRCVPISNHLYFYWYRQILGQKVEFLVSFYNNEISEKSEIFDDQFSVERPDGSNFTLKIRSTKLEDSAMYFCASSELRGGAYEQYFGPGTRLTVT.

The chain combines TRBV27 with TRBJ1-6; D is possibly TRBD1 (6 bases). The CDR3 runs 15 residues. The V gene's germline CDR1 is MNHEY and CDR2 SMNVEV (reference sequence). V was trimmed by 6 bases and J by 6 bases, leaving 15 bases between them. The CDR3 DNA reads as TGTGCCAGCAGCCCAGGGGAACCTCTTAATTCACCCCTCCACTTT. This translates into CASSPGEPLNSPLHF.

This chain joins TRBV20-1 and TRBJ1-5; D is unclear. Between the trimmed V and J ends, which lost 3 bases and 5 bases, there was a span of 8 bases. The CDR3 runs to 12 residues. Germline loops: CDR1 DFQATT, CDR2 SNEGSKA (reference sequence). The CDR3: CSASEGDQPQHF. The CDR3 nucleotides read TGCAGTGCTAGTGAAGGAGATCAGCCCCAGCATTTT.

V usage is TRBV28 and J usage is TRBJ1-4, with 12 nucleotides matching TRBD1. The J segment lost 5 bases and the V segment lost 5 bases, leaving 6 bases of the junction unmatched. This CDR3 spans 16 amino acids. Germline loops: CDR1 MDHEN, CDR2 SYDVKM. CDR3 loop: CASSLTGTGGNEKLFF. The CDR3 region has the DNA TGTGCCAGCAGTCTGACCGGGACAGGGGGCAATGAAAAACTGTTTTTT.

The chain employs TRBV6-2 or TRBV6-3 and TRBJ2-3; D not resolved. This CDR3 spans 15 amino acids. Trimming stripped 4 bases from V and 3 bases from J, with 14 bases between. CDR1 and CDR2 (germline): MNHEY, SVGEGT. Written as DNA, the CDR3 is TGTGCCAGCAGTTCGATAAGCGAAATGACAGATACGCAGTATTTT. It translates to CASSSISEMTDTQYF.

The rearrangement joins TRBV7-9 to TRBJ1-2; weak D call: TRBD1 (5 bases). The CDR3 spans 15 residues. CDR1 is SEHNR, CDR2 FQNEAQ, per germline (reference sequence). Trimming shortened V by 5 bases and J by 3 bases, and 16 bases separated the two germline ends. The CDR3 DNA is TGTGCCAGCAGCCCGTCCTTGGGGCGCGACTATGGCTACACCTTC. This encodes CASSPSLGRDYGYTF.

The J gene is TRBJ2-6, the V gene TRBV19, with a possible D match to TRBD2 (5 bases). This CDR3 has 17 residues. The V gene lost 4 bases and the J gene lost 0 bases, with 13 bases spanning the gap. Looked up from germline, CDR1 is LNHDA and CDR2 is SQIVND (reference sequence). The CDR3, as DNA: TGTGCCAGTAGTAACCGGGTTAGCGTCTCTGGGGCCAACGTCCTGACTTTC. The encoded protein is CASSNRVSVSGANVLTF.